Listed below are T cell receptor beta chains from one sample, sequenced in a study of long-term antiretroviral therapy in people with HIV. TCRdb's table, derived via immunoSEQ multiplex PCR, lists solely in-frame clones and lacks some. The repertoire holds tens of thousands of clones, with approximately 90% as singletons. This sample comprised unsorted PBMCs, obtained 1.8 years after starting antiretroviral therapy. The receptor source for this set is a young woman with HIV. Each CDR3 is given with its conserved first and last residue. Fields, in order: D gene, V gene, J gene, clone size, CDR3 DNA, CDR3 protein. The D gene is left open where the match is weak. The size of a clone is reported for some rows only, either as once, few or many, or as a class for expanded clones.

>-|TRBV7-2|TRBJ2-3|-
TGTGCCAGCACCCCCCCTTCAGTAGATACGCAGTATTTT
CASTPPSVDTQYF
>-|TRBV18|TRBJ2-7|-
TGTGCCAGCTCTACAGGCAATACCTACGAGCAGTACTTC
CASSTGNTYEQYF
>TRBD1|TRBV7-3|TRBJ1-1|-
TGTGCCAGCAGCGCTACAGGGGGCGCGCGGACTGAAGCTTTCTTT
CASSATGGARTEAFF
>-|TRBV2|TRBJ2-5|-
TGTGCCAGCGGGTGGGCAGGCCAAGAGACCCAGTACTTC
CASGWAGQETQYF
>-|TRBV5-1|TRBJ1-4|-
TGCGCCAGCAGCTTCGGTCAGGGGAATGAAAAACTGTTTTTT
CASSFGQGNEKLFF
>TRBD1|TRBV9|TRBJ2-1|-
TGTGCCAGCAGCGTCTCCTCCGGGACAGGGGCCCGGGAGTTCTTC
CASSVSSGTGAREFF
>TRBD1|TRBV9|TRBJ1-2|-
TGTGCCAGCAGCGTTGAGGACAGGGGGGGGTGGGCCAATGGCTACACCTTC
CASSVEDRGGWANGYTF
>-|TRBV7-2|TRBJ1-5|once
TGTGCCAGCAGCTTAGGGGGGTATAGCAATCAGCCCCAGCATTTT
CASSLGGYSNQPQHF
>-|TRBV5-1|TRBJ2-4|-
TGCGCCAGCAGCCCCCTCCTAGGAATGGGAGCCAAAAACATTCAGTACTTC
CASSPLLGMGAKNIQYF
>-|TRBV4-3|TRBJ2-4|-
TGCGCCAGCAGCCAAGAGACGGCCTTAGCCAAAAACATTCAGTACTTC
CASSQETALAKNIQYF
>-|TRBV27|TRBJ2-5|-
TGTGCCAGCAGTTCCCCGATGCGGACCCAGTACTTC
CASSSPMRTQYF
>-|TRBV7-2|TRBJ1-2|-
TGTGCCAGCAGCCCGGGGAGGGGCTACACCTTC
CASSPGRGYTF
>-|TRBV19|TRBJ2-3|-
TGTGCCAGCCGTCCCCAGGGAGGAACAGATACGCAGTATTTT
CASRPQGGTDTQYF
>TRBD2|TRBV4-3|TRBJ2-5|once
TGCGCCAGCAGTCCCCTAGCGGGAGATAGAGAGACCCAGTACTTC
CASSPLAGDRETQYF
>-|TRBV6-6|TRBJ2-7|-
TGTGCCAGCAGTTACGCAGAACCGAACGAGCAGTACTTC
CASSYAEPNEQYF
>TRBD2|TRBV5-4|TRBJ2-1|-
TGTGCCAGCAGCTTGGGTCTAGCGGGTCTCAATGAGCAGTTCTTC
CASSLGLAGLNEQFF
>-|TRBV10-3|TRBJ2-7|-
TGTGCCATCAGCCTTCTGGGTATTACCTACGAGCAGTACTTC
CAISLLGITYEQYF
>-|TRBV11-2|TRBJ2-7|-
TGTGCCAGCAGCTTAGAATCCGCCATTTTCTACGAGCAGTACTTC
CASSLESAIFYEQYF
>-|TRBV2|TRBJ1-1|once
TGTGCCAGCAGTGCCTCCTCGGGGGTAGTTGAAGCTTTCTTT
CASSASSGVVEAFF
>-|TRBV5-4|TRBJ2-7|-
TGTGCCAGCACCCCCGCCCCAGGCCCCTACGAGCAGTACTTC
CASTPAPGPYEQYF
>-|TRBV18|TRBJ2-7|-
TGTGCCAGCTCACCGACCGGGACACCATCCTCCTACGAGCAGTACTTC
CASSPTGTPSSYEQYF
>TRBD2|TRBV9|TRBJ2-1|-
TGTGCCAGCAGCGTAGTTAACCCGGGACTAGCGGGAGATGAGCAGTTCTTC
CASSVVNPGLAGDEQFF
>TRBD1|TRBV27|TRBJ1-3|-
TGTGCCAGCAGAAGCAGGGGGGCGGGTGGAAACACCATATATTTT
CASRSRGAGGNTIYF
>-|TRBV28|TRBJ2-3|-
TGTGCCAGCAGTTCTTGGCAGGGAACGACAGATACGCAGTATTTT
CASSSWQGTTDTQYF
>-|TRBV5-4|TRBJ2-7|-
TGTGCCAGCAGCTTGGGCGGACTCTCCTTGAGGGACGAGCAGTACTTC
CASSLGGLSLRDEQYF
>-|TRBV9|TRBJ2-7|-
TGTGCCAGCAGCGTAGACCACGAGCAGTACTTC
CASSVDHEQYF
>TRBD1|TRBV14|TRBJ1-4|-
TGTGCCAGCCCACCAGGGACAGGGGACGGGCCGAGGGAAAAACTGTTTTTT
CASPPGTGDGPREKLFF
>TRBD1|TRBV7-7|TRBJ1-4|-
TGTGCTAGCAGTTCTCGACAGGGGACTAATGAAAAACTGTTTTTT
CASSSRQGTNEKLFF
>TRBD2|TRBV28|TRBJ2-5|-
TGTGCCAGCAGTTTATCGACTAGCGGGTACCAAGAGACCCAGTACTTC
CASSLSTSGYQETQYF
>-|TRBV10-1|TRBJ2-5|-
TGCGCCAGCAGTGACCAGGGGTGGTCAGAGACCCAGTACTTC
CASSDQGWSETQYF
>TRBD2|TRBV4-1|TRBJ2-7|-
TGCGCCAGCAGCCAAACGGGACTAGTTTTCGAGGAGCAGTACTTC
CASSQTGLVFEEQYF
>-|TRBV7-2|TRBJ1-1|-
TGTGCCAGCAGCCTACTACCGCGGAACACTGAAGCTTTCTTT
CASSLLPRNTEAFF
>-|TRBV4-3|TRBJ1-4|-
TGCGCCAGCAGCCAAGATAATGGTATAACTAATGAAAAACTGTTTTTT
CASSQDNGITNEKLFF
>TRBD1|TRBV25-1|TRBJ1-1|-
TGTGCCAGCAGTGGCAAAAGGGGACAGGGGGAGCCTGAAGCTTTCTTT
CASSGKRGQGEPEAFF
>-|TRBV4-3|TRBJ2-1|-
TGCGCCAGCAGCCAAGAACCGGGACGGAAATACAATGAGCAGTTCTTC
CASSQEPGRKYNEQFF